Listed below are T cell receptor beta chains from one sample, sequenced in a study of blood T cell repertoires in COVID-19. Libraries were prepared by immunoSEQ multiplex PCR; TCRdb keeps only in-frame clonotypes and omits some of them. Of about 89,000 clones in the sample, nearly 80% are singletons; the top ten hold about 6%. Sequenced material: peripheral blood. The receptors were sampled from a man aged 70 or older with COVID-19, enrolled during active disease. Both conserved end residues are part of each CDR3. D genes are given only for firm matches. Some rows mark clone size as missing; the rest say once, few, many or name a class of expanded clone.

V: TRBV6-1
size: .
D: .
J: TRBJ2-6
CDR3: CASSVQTVASGANVLTF
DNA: TGTGCCAGCAGTGTCCAGACAGTGGCCTCTGGGGCCAACGTCCTGACTTTC

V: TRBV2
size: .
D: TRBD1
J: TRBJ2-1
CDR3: CANQRTGGNEQFF
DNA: TGTGCCAACCAACGAACAGGGGGCAATGAGCAGTTCTTC

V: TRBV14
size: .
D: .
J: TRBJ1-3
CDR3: CASSQDPLRTSGNTIYF
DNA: TGTGCCAGCAGCCAAGATCCCCTCAGGACTTCTGGAAACACCATATATTTT

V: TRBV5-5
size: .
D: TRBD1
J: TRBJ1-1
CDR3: CASSERWDRGPNTEAFF
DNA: TGTGCCAGCAGCGAGAGGTGGGACAGGGGCCCGAACACTGAAGCTTTCTTT

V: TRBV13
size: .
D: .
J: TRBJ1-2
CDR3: CASSLGSYGGDGYTF
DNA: TGTGCCAGCAGCTTAGGCTCATACGGAGGGGATGGCTACACCTTC

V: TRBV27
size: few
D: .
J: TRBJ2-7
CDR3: CASSLGGSLEQYF
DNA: TGTGCCAGCAGTTTAGGGGGGTCCCTTGAGCAGTACTTC

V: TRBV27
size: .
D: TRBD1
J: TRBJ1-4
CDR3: CASSLSRGGATNEKLFF
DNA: TGTGCCAGCAGTTTATCGAGAGGGGGCGCGACTAATGAAAAACTGTTTTTT

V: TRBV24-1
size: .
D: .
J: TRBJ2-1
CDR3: CATSDARQWPDEQFF
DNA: TGTGCCACCAGTGATGCTCGTCAGTGGCCCGATGAGCAGTTCTTC

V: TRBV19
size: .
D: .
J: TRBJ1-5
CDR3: CASSFGTNHRPQHF
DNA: TGTGCCAGTAGTTTCGGGACAAACCATCGGCCCCAGCATTTT

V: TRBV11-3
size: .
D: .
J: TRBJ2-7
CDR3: CASSLAQELGYEQYF
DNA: TGTGCCAGCAGCTTAGCACAGGAGTTAGGATACGAGCAGTACTTC

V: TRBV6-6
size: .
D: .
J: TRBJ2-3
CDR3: CASSGDRTQYF
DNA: TGTGCCAGCAGTGGCGACAGGACGCAGTATTTT

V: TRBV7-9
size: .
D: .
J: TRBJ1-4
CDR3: CASRLTGGNEKLFF
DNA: TGTGCCAGCAGATTAACGGGGGGTAATGAAAAACTGTTTTTT

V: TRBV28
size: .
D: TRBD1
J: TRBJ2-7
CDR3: CASSYPRGQGVYEQYF
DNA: TGTGCCAGCAGTTACCCCCGGGGACAGGGGGTTTACGAGCAGTACTTC

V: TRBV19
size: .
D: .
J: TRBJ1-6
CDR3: CASRPTGGNSPLHF
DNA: TGTGCCAGTAGGCCGACAGGTGGGAATTCACCCCTCCACTTT

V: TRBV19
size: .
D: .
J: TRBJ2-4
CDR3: CASSMEAGAAIQYF
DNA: TGTGCCAGTAGTATGGAAGCTGGGGCGGCCATTCAGTACTTC

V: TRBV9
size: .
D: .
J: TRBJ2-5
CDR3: CASSVGGASGQETQYF
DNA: TGTGCCAGCAGCGTAGGGGGGGCTAGCGGACAAGAGACCCAGTACTTC

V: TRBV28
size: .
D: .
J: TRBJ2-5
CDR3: CASSILGSQETQYF
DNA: TGTGCCAGCAGTATCCTAGGCAGTCAAGAGACCCAGTACTTC

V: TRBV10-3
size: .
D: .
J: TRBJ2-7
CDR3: CAIGDSSYEQYF
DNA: TGTGCCATCGGCGACTCAAGCTACGAGCAGTACTTC

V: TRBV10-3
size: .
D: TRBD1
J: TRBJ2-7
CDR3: CAISKDRGGSYEQYF
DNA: TGTGCCATCAGTAAGGACAGGGGGGGCTCCTACGAGCAGTACTTC

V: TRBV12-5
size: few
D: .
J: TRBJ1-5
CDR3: CASGLGGRNQPQHF
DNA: TGTGCTAGTGGTTTGGGCGGTCGCAATCAGCCCCAGCATTTT

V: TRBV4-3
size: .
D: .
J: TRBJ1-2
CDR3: CASSQDTAGPYGYTF
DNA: TGCGCCAGCAGCCAAGATACGGCAGGGCCCTATGGCTACACCTTC

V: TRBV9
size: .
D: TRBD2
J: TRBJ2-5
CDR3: CASSVARGMGGETQYF
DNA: TGTGCCAGCAGCGTAGCTCGAGGGATGGGGGGGGAGACCCAGTACTTC

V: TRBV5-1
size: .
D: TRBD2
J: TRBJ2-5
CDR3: CASSFGTMVQETQYF
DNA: TGCGCCAGCAGCTTCGGGACTATGGTCCAAGAGACCCAGTACTTC

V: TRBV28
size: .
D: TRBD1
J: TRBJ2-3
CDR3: CASSDSLGQGATDTQYF
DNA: TGTGCCAGCAGTGATTCTTTGGGACAGGGGGCGACAGATACGCAGTATTTT

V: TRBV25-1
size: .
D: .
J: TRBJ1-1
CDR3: CASNKPPGMNTEAFF
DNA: TGTGCCAGCAATAAACCCCCCGGGATGAACACTGAAGCTTTCTTT

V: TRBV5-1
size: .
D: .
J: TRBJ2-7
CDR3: CASRKGYGSWEQYF
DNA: TGCGCCAGCAGGAAGGGGTACGGTAGTTGGGAGCAGTACTTC

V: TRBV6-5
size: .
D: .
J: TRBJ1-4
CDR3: CASSSGEKLFF
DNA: TGTGCCAGCAGTTCGGGTGAAAAACTGTTTTTT

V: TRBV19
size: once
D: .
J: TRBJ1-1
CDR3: CASSTRGGGDTEAFF
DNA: TGTGCCAGTAGTACCCGGGGAGGAGGTGACACTGAAGCTTTCTTT

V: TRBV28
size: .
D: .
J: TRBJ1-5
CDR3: CASSLGGGDQPQHF
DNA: TGTGCCAGCAGCCTGGGGGGAGGGGATCAGCCCCAGCATTTT

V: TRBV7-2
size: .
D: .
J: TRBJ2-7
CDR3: CASSRVQPGLYEQYF
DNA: TGTGCCAGCAGCAGGGTGCAGCCAGGGCTGTACGAGCAGTACTTC

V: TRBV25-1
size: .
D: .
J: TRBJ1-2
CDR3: CASSVPDSPIYGYTF
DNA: TGTGCCAGCAGTGTTCCCGACAGCCCGATCTATGGCTACACCTTC

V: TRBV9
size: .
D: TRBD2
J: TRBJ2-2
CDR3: CASKPGLAEANTGELFF
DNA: TGTGCCAGCAAACCCGGACTAGCGGAGGCGAACACCGGGGAGCTGTTTTTT

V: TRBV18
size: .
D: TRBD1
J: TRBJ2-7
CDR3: CASSHGQGDYEQYF
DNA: TGTGCCAGCTCACACGGACAGGGAGACTACGAGCAGTACTTC

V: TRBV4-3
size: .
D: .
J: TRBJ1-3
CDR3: CASSQDGPGNTIYF
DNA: TGCGCCAGCAGCCAAGATGGCCCCGGAAACACCATATATTTT

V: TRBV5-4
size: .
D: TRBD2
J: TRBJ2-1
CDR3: CASRLAASSYNEQFF
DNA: TGTGCCAGCAGACTAGCGGCTAGCTCCTACAATGAGCAGTTCTTC

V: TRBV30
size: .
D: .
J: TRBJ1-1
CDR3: CAYDLGVQNTEAFF
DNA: TGTGCGTACGACCTAGGGGTCCAAAACACTGAAGCTTTCTTT

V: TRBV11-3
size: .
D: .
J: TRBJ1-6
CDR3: CASSLDPSSWSPLHF
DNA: TGTGCCAGCAGCTTAGATCCGAGCTCTTGGTCACCCCTCCACTTT

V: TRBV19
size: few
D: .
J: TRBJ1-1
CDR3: CASSLLGGTEAFF
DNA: TGTGCCAGTAGTCTGCTCGGGGGCACTGAAGCTTTCTTT

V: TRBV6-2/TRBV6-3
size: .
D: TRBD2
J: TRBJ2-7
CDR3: CASSYSGLAGGPIYEQYF
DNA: TGTGCCAGCAGTTACTCGGGACTAGCGGGAGGGCCAATCTACGAGCAGTACTTC

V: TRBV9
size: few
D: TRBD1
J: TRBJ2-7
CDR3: CASSGGQVGSYEQYF
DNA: TGTGCCAGCAGCGGCGGACAGGTGGGCTCCTACGAGCAGTACTTC

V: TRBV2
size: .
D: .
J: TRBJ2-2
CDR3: CASSENAVTGELFF
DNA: TGTGCCAGCAGTGAGAATGCGGTCACCGGGGAGCTGTTTTTT

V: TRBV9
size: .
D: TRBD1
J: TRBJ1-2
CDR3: CASSRDRVTGDGYTF
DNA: TGTGCCAGCAGCCGGGACAGGGTGACGGGGGATGGCTACACCTTC

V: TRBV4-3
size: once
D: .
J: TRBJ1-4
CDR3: CASSHGSGSEKLFF
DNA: TGCGCCAGCAGCCACGGGTCCGGTAGTGAAAAACTGTTTTTT

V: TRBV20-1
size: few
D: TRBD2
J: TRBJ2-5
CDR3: CSASSGLAQETQYF
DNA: TGCAGTGCTAGTTCGGGACTAGCACAAGAGACCCAGTACTTC

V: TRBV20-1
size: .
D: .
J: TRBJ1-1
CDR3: CSASSGVTEAFF
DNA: TGCAGTGCTAGTTCAGGGGTCACTGAAGCTTTCTTT

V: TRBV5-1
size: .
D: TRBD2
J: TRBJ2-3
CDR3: CASSLRASGSGTDTQYF
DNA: TGCGCCAGCAGCCTACGGGCCAGCGGGAGTGGGACAGATACGCAGTATTTT

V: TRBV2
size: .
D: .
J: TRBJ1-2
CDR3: CASTRRGVSGYTF
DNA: TGTGCCAGCACAAGGAGGGGTGTCAGTGGCTACACCTTC

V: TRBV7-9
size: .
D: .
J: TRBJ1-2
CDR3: CASSLGSGQGNYGYTF
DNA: TGTGCCAGCAGCTTAGGTAGCGGGCAGGGGAACTATGGCTACACCTTC

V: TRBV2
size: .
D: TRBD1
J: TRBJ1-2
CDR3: CASNWDRGRNYGYTF
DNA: TGTGCCAGCAATTGGGACAGGGGGCGGAACTATGGCTACACCTTC

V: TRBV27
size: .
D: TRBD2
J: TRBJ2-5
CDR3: CASSLSGLAGETQYF
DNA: TGTGCCAGCAGTTTATCGGGGCTAGCGGGAGAGACCCAGTACTTC

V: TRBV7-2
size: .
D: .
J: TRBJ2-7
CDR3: CASSLGGEEYEQYF
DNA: TGTGCCAGCAGCTTAGGGGGGGAGGAATACGAGCAGTACTTC

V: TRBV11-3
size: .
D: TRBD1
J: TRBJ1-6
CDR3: CASSPDRGPSPLHF
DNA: TGTGCCAGCAGCCCCGACAGGGGGCCATCACCCCTCCACTTT

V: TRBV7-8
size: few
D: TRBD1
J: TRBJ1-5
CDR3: CASSSPDRTQPQHF
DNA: TGTGCCAGCAGCTCCCCGGACAGGACTCAGCCCCAGCATTTT

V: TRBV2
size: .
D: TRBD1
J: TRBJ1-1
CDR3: CASSFRDRDPGRF
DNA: TGTGCCAGCAGCTTCCGGGACAGGGATCCAGGACGATTT

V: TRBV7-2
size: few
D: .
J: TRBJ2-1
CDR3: CASSLGRLAYNEQFF
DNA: TGTGCCAGCAGCCTAGGTCGTCTTGCCTACAATGAGCAGTTCTTC

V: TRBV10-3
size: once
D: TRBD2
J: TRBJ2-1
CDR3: CAIRLTSGLNEQFF
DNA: TGTGCCATCAGGCTGACTAGCGGCCTGAATGAGCAGTTCTTC

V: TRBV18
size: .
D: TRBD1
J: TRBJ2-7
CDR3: CASSPAGGSYEQYF
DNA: TGTGCCAGCTCACCAGCAGGGGGCTCCTACGAGCAGTACTTC

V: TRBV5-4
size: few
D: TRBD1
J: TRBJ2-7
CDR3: CATNRGSYEQYF
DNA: TGTGCCACGAACAGGGGTTCCTACGAGCAGTACTTC

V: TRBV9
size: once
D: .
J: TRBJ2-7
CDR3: CASSKGLSDYEQYF
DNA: TGTGCCAGCAGCAAGGGACTTTCAGACTACGAGCAGTACTTC